A selection of T cell receptor beta chains follows, all from one sample in a study of T cell clonotyping in hematopoietic cell transplantation. Some clones are missing from TCRdb's copy, which holds only in-frame ones; the method was immunoSEQ multiplex PCR. Among 10,000 to 15,000 clones, 75% to 95% were seen once, and the ten largest hold 0.79%. Sequenced sample: peripheral blood mononuclear cells. The receptors were gathered from a woman aged 50 to 60 in good health. Some clones in this sample may be carry-over from other donors' samples. Each CDR3 is given with its conserved first and last residue. Each record gives: clone size, V gene, J gene, D gene, CDR3 DNA, CDR3 protein. A D gene is named only where the DNA matches it firmly. Clone size is not always given. Where it is, it says once, few, many or a class for expanded clones.

clone_size: NA
v_call: TRBV5-4
j_call: TRBJ2-1
d_call: NA
cdr3_nt: TGTGCCAGCAGCTTGGCAGTTGGGACGTCGCAGTTCTTC
cdr3_aa: CASSLAVGTSQFF

clone_size: once
v_call: TRBV28
j_call: TRBJ1-2
d_call: NA
cdr3_nt: TGTGCCAGCAGTTTTGGGACCCCGGGACGGTATGGCTACACCTTC
cdr3_aa: CASSFGTPGRYGYTF

clone_size: NA
v_call: TRBV30
j_call: TRBJ1-1
d_call: NA
cdr3_nt: TGTGCCTGGAGTGTACCGGACAATATGAACACTGAAGCTTTCTTT
cdr3_aa: CAWSVPDNMNTEAFF

clone_size: NA
v_call: TRBV6-5
j_call: TRBJ1-6
d_call: NA
cdr3_nt: TGTGCCAGCAAGTCCGGAGATAATTCACCCCTCCACTTT
cdr3_aa: CASKSGDNSPLHF

clone_size: NA
v_call: TRBV7-9
j_call: TRBJ1-1
d_call: NA
cdr3_nt: TGTGCCAGCAGCCGTGACGGGACATACAACACTGAAGCTTTCTTT
cdr3_aa: CASSRDGTYNTEAFF

clone_size: NA
v_call: TRBV7-3
j_call: TRBJ2-3
d_call: NA
cdr3_nt: TGTGCCAGCAGCTTATATGGGGCAGATACGCAGTATTTT
cdr3_aa: CASSLYGADTQYF

clone_size: NA
v_call: TRBV30
j_call: TRBJ2-2
d_call: NA
cdr3_nt: TGTGCCTACACAACAGGGTCCGGGGAGCTGTTTTTT
cdr3_aa: CAYTTGSGELFF

clone_size: NA
v_call: TRBV5-6
j_call: TRBJ2-1
d_call: NA
cdr3_nt: TGTGCCAGCAGCTTGGGGTTCGGGGGATGGGGGTACAATGAGCAGTTCTTC
cdr3_aa: CASSLGFGGWGYNEQFF

clone_size: once
v_call: TRBV5-1
j_call: TRBJ2-5
d_call: TRBD2
cdr3_nt: TGCGCCAGCAGCCGATCAACCGGGACTAGTGGGGAGACCCAGTACTTC
cdr3_aa: CASSRSTGTSGETQYF

clone_size: NA
v_call: TRBV2
j_call: TRBJ1-5
d_call: NA
cdr3_nt: TGTGCCAGCAGTGAATCAGGGAAGCAGCCCCAGCATTTT
cdr3_aa: CASSESGKQPQHF

clone_size: once
v_call: TRBV7-6
j_call: TRBJ2-2
d_call: NA
cdr3_nt: TGTGCCAGCAGTTTTGTCGGGGAGCTGTTTTTT
cdr3_aa: CASSFVGELFF

clone_size: NA
v_call: TRBV7-8
j_call: TRBJ2-7
d_call: NA
cdr3_nt: TGTGCCAGCAGCCCCCATTTAGAGCAGTACTTC
cdr3_aa: CASSPHLEQYF

clone_size: NA
v_call: TRBV5-6
j_call: TRBJ2-3
d_call: TRBD2
cdr3_nt: TGTGCCAGCAGCTCCGGACTAGCGGGGGGCCCCACAGATACGCAGTATTTT
cdr3_aa: CASSSGLAGGPTDTQYF

clone_size: NA
v_call: TRBV7-8
j_call: TRBJ2-1
d_call: TRBD2
cdr3_nt: TGTGCCAGCAGCACTGGGACTAGCTCAGTAAGCTCCTACAATGAGCAGTTCTTC
cdr3_aa: CASSTGTSSVSSYNEQFF

clone_size: NA
v_call: TRBV4-3
j_call: TRBJ1-2
d_call: NA
cdr3_nt: TGCGCCAGCAGCCAGGGAAGGCGAACTAACTATGGCTACACCTTC
cdr3_aa: CASSQGRRTNYGYTF

clone_size: NA
v_call: TRBV7-9
j_call: TRBJ1-6
d_call: TRBD1
cdr3_nt: TGTGCCAGCAGCTCCCAACGACAGGGCCATTCACCCCTCCACTTT
cdr3_aa: CASSSQRQGHSPLHF

clone_size: NA
v_call: TRBV6-1
j_call: TRBJ1-2
d_call: NA
cdr3_nt: TGTGCCAGCAGTGAAACCTCCGTCCGGGGGGCCGGCTATGGCTACACCTTC
cdr3_aa: CASSETSVRGAGYGYTF

clone_size: NA
v_call: TRBV7-2
j_call: TRBJ1-2
d_call: NA
cdr3_nt: TGTGCCAGCAGCTGGGGGGGGCAGGGCTATGGCTACACCTTC
cdr3_aa: CASSWGGQGYGYTF

clone_size: few
v_call: TRBV19
j_call: TRBJ2-1
d_call: NA
cdr3_nt: TGTGCCTCAAGGACTGGGAGCTCCTACAATGAGCAGTTCTTC
cdr3_aa: CASRTGSSYNEQFF

clone_size: NA
v_call: TRBV28
j_call: TRBJ1-5
d_call: NA
cdr3_nt: TGTGCCAGCAGTTCAATAAAGCAGCCCCAGCATTTT
cdr3_aa: CASSSIKQPQHF

clone_size: NA
v_call: TRBV21-1
j_call: TRBJ1-5
d_call: NA
cdr3_nt: TGTGCCAGCAGCAAAGGTTTCCGGAGGTCAGTTAGCAATCAGCCCCAGCATTTT
cdr3_aa: CASSKGFRRSVSNQPQHF

clone_size: few
v_call: TRBV9
j_call: TRBJ2-5
d_call: TRBD2
cdr3_nt: TGTGCCAGCAGCACCCGGACGGGGGGTCGGCAAGAGACCCAGTACTTC
cdr3_aa: CASSTRTGGRQETQYF

clone_size: NA
v_call: TRBV2
j_call: TRBJ1-3
d_call: NA
cdr3_nt: TGTGCCAGCGGGAGGGGAAACACCATATATTTT
cdr3_aa: CASGRGNTIYF

clone_size: NA
v_call: TRBV7-8
j_call: TRBJ1-5
d_call: TRBD1
cdr3_nt: TGTGCCAGCAGCTCCAAGCGGACAGGGAATAGCAATCAGCCCCAGCATTTT
cdr3_aa: CASSSKRTGNSNQPQHF

clone_size: NA
v_call: TRBV5-6
j_call: TRBJ1-1
d_call: NA
cdr3_nt: TGTGCCAGCAGCGTGAACACTGAAGCTTTCTTT
cdr3_aa: CASSVNTEAFF

clone_size: few
v_call: TRBV6-5
j_call: TRBJ2-1
d_call: NA
cdr3_nt: TGTGCCAGCAGCCGCGGGCAGGCAAACAATGAGCAGTTCTTC
cdr3_aa: CASSRGQANNEQFF

clone_size: once
v_call: TRBV4-3
j_call: TRBJ1-1
d_call: NA
cdr3_nt: TGCGCCAGCAGCCAAGATAATGGACAGAGAAGGAACACTGAAGCTTTCTTT
cdr3_aa: CASSQDNGQRRNTEAFF

clone_size: once
v_call: TRBV5-6
j_call: TRBJ1-2
d_call: TRBD1
cdr3_nt: TGTGCCAGCAGCTCGGACCGGGACAGGGGGCTCGTCTATGGCTACACCTTC
cdr3_aa: CASSSDRDRGLVYGYTF

clone_size: NA
v_call: TRBV5-6
j_call: TRBJ1-2
d_call: NA
cdr3_nt: TGTGCCAGCAGACAATCAGGGAACTATGGCTACACCTTC
cdr3_aa: CASRQSGNYGYTF

clone_size: NA
v_call: TRBV13
j_call: TRBJ1-1
d_call: TRBD1
cdr3_nt: TGTGCCAGCAGCCCAGGACAGGGCTGGACTGAAGCTTTCTTT
cdr3_aa: CASSPGQGWTEAFF

clone_size: once
v_call: TRBV19
j_call: TRBJ1-2
d_call: NA
cdr3_nt: TGTGCCAGCAGGGATGTTTCTAACTATGGCTACACCTTC
cdr3_aa: CASRDVSNYGYTF

clone_size: few
v_call: TRBV4-1
j_call: TRBJ2-1
d_call: TRBD1
cdr3_nt: TGCGCCAGCAGTACGGGACAGAACAATGAGCAGTTCTTC
cdr3_aa: CASSTGQNNEQFF

clone_size: NA
v_call: TRBV9
j_call: TRBJ2-5
d_call: NA
cdr3_nt: TGTGCCAGCAGCGCGTCCGGGACCGGGGAGACCCAGTACTTC
cdr3_aa: CASSASGTGETQYF

clone_size: NA
v_call: TRBV7-8
j_call: TRBJ1-5
d_call: NA
cdr3_nt: TGTGCCAGCAGCCAGGACACGTATAGCAATCAGCCCCAGCATTTT
cdr3_aa: CASSQDTYSNQPQHF

clone_size: NA
v_call: TRBV11-2
j_call: TRBJ1-2
d_call: NA
cdr3_nt: TGTGCCAGCAGCTTAGAGGCAGGGAATAACTATGGCTACACCTTC
cdr3_aa: CASSLEAGNNYGYTF

clone_size: NA
v_call: TRBV11-2
j_call: TRBJ2-3
d_call: NA
cdr3_nt: TGTGCCAGCAGCTTAGGGTATACGCAGTATTTT
cdr3_aa: CASSLGYTQYF

clone_size: NA
v_call: TRBV6-4
j_call: TRBJ1-5
d_call: NA
cdr3_nt: TGTGCCAGCAGTGACTCGTCGCAGGGGCATCAGCCCCAGCATTTT
cdr3_aa: CASSDSSQGHQPQHF

clone_size: NA
v_call: TRBV2
j_call: TRBJ1-6
d_call: TRBD1
cdr3_nt: TGTGCCAGCAGAGGGACAGGGTTGTATTCACCCCTCCACTTT
cdr3_aa: CASRGTGLYSPLHF

clone_size: NA
v_call: TRBV27
j_call: TRBJ1-6
d_call: NA
cdr3_nt: TGTGCCAGCAATCCAGCGGGAAAGGGAGGTTCACCCCTCCACTTT
cdr3_aa: CASNPAGKGGSPLHF

clone_size: NA
v_call: TRBV7-2
j_call: TRBJ2-1
d_call: NA
cdr3_nt: TGTGCCAGCCAGAAGGCTTGGGGACTTTACAATGAGCAGTTCTTC
cdr3_aa: CASQKAWGLYNEQFF

clone_size: NA
v_call: TRBV5-8
j_call: TRBJ2-1
d_call: TRBD2
cdr3_nt: TGTGCCAGCAGCTTGGGACTAGCGGGGGGGCGCGAGCAGTTCTTC
cdr3_aa: CASSLGLAGGREQFF

clone_size: NA
v_call: TRBV27
j_call: TRBJ2-1
d_call: TRBD1
cdr3_nt: TGTGCCACACAACCCCTCGGGACAGGGTACAATGAGCAGTTCTTC
cdr3_aa: CATQPLGTGYNEQFF

clone_size: once
v_call: TRBV10-1
j_call: TRBJ1-1
d_call: NA
cdr3_nt: TGCGCCAGCAGTGAGTCGACGTTAGGGAACACTGAAGCTTTCTTT
cdr3_aa: CASSESTLGNTEAFF

clone_size: NA
v_call: TRBV19
j_call: TRBJ1-5
d_call: NA
cdr3_nt: TGTGCCAGTAGTATAGGGATTCAGCCCCAGCATTTT
cdr3_aa: CASSIGIQPQHF

clone_size: once
v_call: TRBV5-4
j_call: TRBJ2-2
d_call: NA
cdr3_nt: TGTGCCAGCAGCTTGGGACACCCGACCGGGGAGCTGTTTTTT
cdr3_aa: CASSLGHPTGELFF

clone_size: NA
v_call: TRBV27
j_call: TRBJ2-3
d_call: NA
cdr3_nt: TGTGCCAGCAGTTCCTTCGGGGGTACAGATACGCAGTATTTT
cdr3_aa: CASSSFGGTDTQYF

clone_size: NA
v_call: TRBV29-1
j_call: TRBJ1-2
d_call: NA
cdr3_nt: TGCAGCGTCGATCACTATGGCTACACCTTC
cdr3_aa: CSVDHYGYTF

clone_size: NA
v_call: TRBV7-9
j_call: TRBJ2-6
d_call: TRBD1
cdr3_nt: TGTGCCAGCAGGATGACAGGGACTGGGGCCAACGTCCTGACTTTC
cdr3_aa: CASRMTGTGANVLTF

clone_size: NA
v_call: TRBV7-2
j_call: TRBJ2-3
d_call: NA
cdr3_nt: TGTGCCAGCAGCTCCACAGATACGCAGTATTTT
cdr3_aa: CASSSTDTQYF

clone_size: NA
v_call: TRBV6-5
j_call: TRBJ1-3
d_call: NA
cdr3_nt: TGTGCCAGCAGCTCACCGGGGTCTGGAAACACCATATATTTT
cdr3_aa: CASSSPGSGNTIYF

clone_size: NA
v_call: TRBV28
j_call: TRBJ2-7
d_call: TRBD2
cdr3_nt: TGTGCCAGCAGTTTATCCCCCGGGCTAGCGGTATCTAGCTACGAGCAGTACTTC
cdr3_aa: CASSLSPGLAVSSYEQYF

clone_size: once
v_call: TRBV7-2
j_call: TRBJ2-1
d_call: TRBD1
cdr3_nt: TGTGCCAGCAGCGCAGACGGGACAGGGGCGTACAATGAGCAGTTCTTC
cdr3_aa: CASSADGTGAYNEQFF

clone_size: NA
v_call: TRBV18
j_call: TRBJ1-2
d_call: NA
cdr3_nt: TGTGCCAGCTCACCAACCAGGGCTTCTATCGAGGATGGCTACACCTTC
cdr3_aa: CASSPTRASIEDGYTF